This TCR beta chain was captured in a study of glioma-infiltrating T cells. This clonotype has at least ten counts. Antigen: not known. Trimming cost V 2 bases and J 1 base; bases outside gene matches: 4. Germline V gene data show CDR1 as LGHDT and CDR2 as YNNKEL (reference sequence). The length of the CDR3 is 17 residues. Using RNA template, CDR3s of TCR alpha and beta were amplified with iRepertoire arm-PCR. Each CDR3 protein is one row after TCRdb ran MiXCR on the multiplex PCR reads. Counted here are more than 300,000 distinct CDR3 sequences, around 45% occurring once; the ten biggest clones make up about 12%. Study results and limitations: Tissue-blood divergence was below expectation in non-neoplastic patients, above in gliomas.

The chain recombines TRBV3-1 with TRBJ2-3, with TRBD2 matching over 12 bases. This clonotype was obtained from a human donor with low-grade glioma or glioblastoma, undergoing nonglioma brain surgery, or in good health (not recorded which). The sequencing sample was made of glioma tissue, nonneoplastic brain tissue, or PBMCs (not recorded which). CDR3 nucleotides: TGTGCCAGCAGCCAATTACTAGCGGGAGGCGGCACAGATACGCAGTATTTT. This codes for CASSQLLAGGGTDTQYF.